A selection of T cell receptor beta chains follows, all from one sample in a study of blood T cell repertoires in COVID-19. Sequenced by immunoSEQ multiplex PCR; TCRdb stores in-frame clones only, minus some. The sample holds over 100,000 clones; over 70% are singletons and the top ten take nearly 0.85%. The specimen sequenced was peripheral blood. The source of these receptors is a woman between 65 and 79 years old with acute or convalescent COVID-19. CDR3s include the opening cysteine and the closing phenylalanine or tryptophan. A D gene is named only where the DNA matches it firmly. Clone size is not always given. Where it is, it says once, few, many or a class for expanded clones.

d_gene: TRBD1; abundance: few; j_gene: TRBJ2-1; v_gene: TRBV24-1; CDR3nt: TGTGCCACCAGTGACCCCCGGGACAGTGATGAGCAGTTCTTC; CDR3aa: CATSDPRDSDEQFF
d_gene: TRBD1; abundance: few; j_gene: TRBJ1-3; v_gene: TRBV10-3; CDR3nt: TGTGCCATCGGACAGGTTGGAAACACCATATATTTT; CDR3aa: CAIGQVGNTIYF
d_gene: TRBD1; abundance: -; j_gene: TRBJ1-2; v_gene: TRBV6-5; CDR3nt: TGTGCCAGCAGTTATGGACAGGGGACCCTCAACTATGGCTACACCTTC; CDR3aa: CASSYGQGTLNYGYTF
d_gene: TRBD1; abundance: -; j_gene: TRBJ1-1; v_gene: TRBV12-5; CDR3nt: TGTGCTAGTGGTTTGGAACAGGGGAGAGCTTTCTTT; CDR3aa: CASGLEQGRAFF
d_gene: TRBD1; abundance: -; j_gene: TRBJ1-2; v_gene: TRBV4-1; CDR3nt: TGCGCCAGCAGCCAAGTTCCGGGACAGAACTATGGCTACACCTTC; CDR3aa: CASSQVPGQNYGYTF
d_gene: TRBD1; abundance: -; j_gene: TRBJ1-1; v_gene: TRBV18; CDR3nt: TGTGCCAGCTCACCGACCGGGACAGGGTCTGAAGCTTTCTTT; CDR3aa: CASSPTGTGSEAFF
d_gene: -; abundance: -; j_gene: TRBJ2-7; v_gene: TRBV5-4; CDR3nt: TGTGCCAGCAGCTCCCGCAGGGTGTTAAGGCAGTACTTC; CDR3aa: CASSSRRVLRQYF
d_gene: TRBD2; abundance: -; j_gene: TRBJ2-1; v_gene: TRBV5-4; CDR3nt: TGTGCCAGCAGCTTGGAGACTAGCGGCTACAATGAGCAGTTCTTC; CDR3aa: CASSLETSGYNEQFF
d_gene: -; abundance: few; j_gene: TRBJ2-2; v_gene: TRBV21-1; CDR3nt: TGTGCCAGCAGCTCTTGGGACAGGGGAAACACCGGGGAGCTGTTTTTT; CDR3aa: CASSSWDRGNTGELFF
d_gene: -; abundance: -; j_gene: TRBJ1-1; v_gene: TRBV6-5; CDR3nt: TGTGCCAGCAGCAGGGTCCTACTCATGAACACTGAAGCTTTCTTT; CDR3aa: CASSRVLLMNTEAFF
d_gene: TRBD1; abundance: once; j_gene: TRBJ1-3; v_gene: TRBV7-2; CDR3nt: TGTGCCAGCAGCTTGCAGGGGGGCTCTGGAAACACCATATATTTT; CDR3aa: CASSLQGGSGNTIYF
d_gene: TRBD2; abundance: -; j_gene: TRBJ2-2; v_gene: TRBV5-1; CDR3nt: TGCGCCAGCAGCTTCTGGTCTAGCGGGAGTAGGGACACCGGGGAGCTGTTTTTT; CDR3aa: CASSFWSSGSRDTGELFF
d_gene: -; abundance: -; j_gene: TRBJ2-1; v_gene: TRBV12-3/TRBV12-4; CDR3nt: TGTGCCAGCAGTTTCTATCAGGAACAGGGCGGTTTCTTC; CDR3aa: CASSFYQEQGGFF
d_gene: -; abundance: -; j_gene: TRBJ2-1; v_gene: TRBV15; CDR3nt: TGTGCCACCAGCAGATCCAGGGGGGTTGGGCATGAGCAGTTCTTC; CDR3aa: CATSRSRGVGHEQFF
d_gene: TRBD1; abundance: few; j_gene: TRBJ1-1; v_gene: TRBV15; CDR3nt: TGTGCCACCAGCAGCTACAGGGGGCGTACTGAAGCTTTCTTT; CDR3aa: CATSSYRGRTEAFF
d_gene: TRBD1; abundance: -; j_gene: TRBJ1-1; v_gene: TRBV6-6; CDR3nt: TGTGCCAGCAGTTACTCGGGACAGGGTCTGACTGAAGCTTTCTTT; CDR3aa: CASSYSGQGLTEAFF
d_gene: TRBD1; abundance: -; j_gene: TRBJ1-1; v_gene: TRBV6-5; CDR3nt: TGTGCCAGCACACACAGGGGGAACACTGAAGCTTTCTTT; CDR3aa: CASTHRGNTEAFF
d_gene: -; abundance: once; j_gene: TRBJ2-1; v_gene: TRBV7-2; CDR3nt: TGTGCCAGCAGCTTAGAGCCCGCTAACAATGAGCAGTTCTTC; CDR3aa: CASSLEPANNEQFF
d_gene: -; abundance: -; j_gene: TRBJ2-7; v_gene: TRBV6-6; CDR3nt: TGTGCCAGCAGTTACAACGCCGGGGAGAGCGAGCAGTACTTC; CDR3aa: CASSYNAGESEQYF
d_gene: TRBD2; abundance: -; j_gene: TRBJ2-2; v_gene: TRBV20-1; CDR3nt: TGCAGTGCTAGTTCGGGGGGTAACACCGGGGAGCTGTTTTTT; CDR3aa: CSASSGGNTGELFF
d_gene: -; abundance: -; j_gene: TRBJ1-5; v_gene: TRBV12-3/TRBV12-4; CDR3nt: TGTGCCAGCCGACGTGGAGGAAGTCAGCCCCAGCATTTT; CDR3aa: CASRRGGSQPQHF
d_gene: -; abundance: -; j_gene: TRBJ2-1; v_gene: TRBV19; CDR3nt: TGTGCCAGTAGCGTGGGAGGCCCTGTCCATTACAATGAGCAGTTCTTC; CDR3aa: CASSVGGPVHYNEQFF
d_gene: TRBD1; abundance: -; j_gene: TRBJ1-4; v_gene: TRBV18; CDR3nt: TGTGCCAGCTCACCACGGGACAGTTACTCTAATGAAAAACTGTTTTTT; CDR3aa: CASSPRDSYSNEKLFF
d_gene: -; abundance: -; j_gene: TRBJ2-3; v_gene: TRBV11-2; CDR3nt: TGTGCCAGCAGCCCGACAGCGGATACGCAGTATTTT; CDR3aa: CASSPTADTQYF
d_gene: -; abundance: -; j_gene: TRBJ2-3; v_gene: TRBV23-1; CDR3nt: TGCGCCAGCAGTCAATCGAGTGCTAGCACAGATACGCAGTATTTT; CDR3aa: CASSQSSASTDTQYF
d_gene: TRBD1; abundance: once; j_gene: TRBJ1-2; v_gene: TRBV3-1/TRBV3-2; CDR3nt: TGTGCCAGCAGCCAAGGTAGAAGGACAGGGAATGGCTACACCTTC; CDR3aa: CASSQGRRTGNGYTF
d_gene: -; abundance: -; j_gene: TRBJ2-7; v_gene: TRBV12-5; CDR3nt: TGTGCTAGTGGTTCCGACCATATGATGGGCTACACAGAAAAACAGTACTTC; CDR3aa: CASGSDHMMGYTEKQYF
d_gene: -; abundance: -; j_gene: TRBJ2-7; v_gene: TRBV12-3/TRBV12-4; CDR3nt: TGTGCCAGCAGTTTAGGACTTTCCTACGAGCAGTACTTC; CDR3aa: CASSLGLSYEQYF
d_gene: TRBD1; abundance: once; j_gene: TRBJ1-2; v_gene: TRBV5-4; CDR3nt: TGTGCCAGCAGCTTGGACAGGGGCCCCCCCGCGGGCTACACCTTC; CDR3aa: CASSLDRGPPAGYTF
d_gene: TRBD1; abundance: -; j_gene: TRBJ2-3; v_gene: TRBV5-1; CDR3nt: TGCGCCAGCAGCTTGGAGCCAGGGGGTAGCACAGATACGCAGTATTTT; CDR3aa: CASSLEPGGSTDTQYF
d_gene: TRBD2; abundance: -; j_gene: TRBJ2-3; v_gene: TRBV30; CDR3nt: TGTGCCTCAAGAGCGGGAGGCACAGATACGCAGTATTTT; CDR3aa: CASRAGGTDTQYF
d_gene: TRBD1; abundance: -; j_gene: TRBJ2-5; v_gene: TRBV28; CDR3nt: TGTGCCAGCAGTTTGGGCCTCGACAGGGGTGAAGAGACCCAGTACTTC; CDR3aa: CASSLGLDRGEETQYF
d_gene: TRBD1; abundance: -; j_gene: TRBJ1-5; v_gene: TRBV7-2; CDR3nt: TGTGCCAGCAGCTTAGTGGGCAGGGGGCAGCATTTT; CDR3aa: CASSLVGRGQHF
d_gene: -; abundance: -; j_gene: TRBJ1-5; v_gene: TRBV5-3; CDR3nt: TGTGCCAGAAGCTTGGGGACAGACAATCAGCCCCAGCATTTT; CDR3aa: CARSLGTDNQPQHF
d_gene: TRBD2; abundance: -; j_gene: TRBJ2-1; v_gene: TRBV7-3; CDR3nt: TGTGCCAGCAGCCCCCTAGCGGGGGTAACCGATGAGCAGTTCTTC; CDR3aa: CASSPLAGVTDEQFF
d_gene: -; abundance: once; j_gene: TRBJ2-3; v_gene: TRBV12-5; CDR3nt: TGTGCTAGTGGTTTGGCGGATACGCAGTATTTT; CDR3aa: CASGLADTQYF
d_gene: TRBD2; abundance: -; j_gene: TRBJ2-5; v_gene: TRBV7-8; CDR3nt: TGTGCCAGCAGAGTAGCGGGAACCCAGTACTTC; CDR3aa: CASRVAGTQYF
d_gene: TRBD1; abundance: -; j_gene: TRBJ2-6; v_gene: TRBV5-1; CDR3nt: TGCGCCAGCAGCCTACCGGACAGGCCGGATAACTCTGGGGCCAACGTCCTGACTTTC; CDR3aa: CASSLPDRPDNSGANVLTF
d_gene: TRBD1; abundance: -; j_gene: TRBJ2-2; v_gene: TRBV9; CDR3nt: TGTGCCAGCAGGTATGGACAGGGAGGCACCGGGGAGCTGTTTTTT; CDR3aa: CASRYGQGGTGELFF
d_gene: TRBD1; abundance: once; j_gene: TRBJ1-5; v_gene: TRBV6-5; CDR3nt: TGTGCCAGCAGCTGGACAGGGCATAGCAATCAGCCCCAGCATTTT; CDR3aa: CASSWTGHSNQPQHF
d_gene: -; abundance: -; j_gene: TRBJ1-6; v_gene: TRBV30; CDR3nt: TGTGCCTGGAGCTATCGGACAGAGAGACGTAATTCACCCCTCCACTTT; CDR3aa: CAWSYRTERRNSPLHF
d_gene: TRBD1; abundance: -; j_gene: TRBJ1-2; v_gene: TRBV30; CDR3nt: TGTGCCTGGAGTGGTGGACAGGGGGCGGGCTATGGCTACACCTTC; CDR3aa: CAWSGGQGAGYGYTF
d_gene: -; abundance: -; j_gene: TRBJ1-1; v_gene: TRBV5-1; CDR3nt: TGCGCCAGCAGCTTGGCCAACAGACCCACTGAAGCTTTCTTT; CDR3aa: CASSLANRPTEAFF
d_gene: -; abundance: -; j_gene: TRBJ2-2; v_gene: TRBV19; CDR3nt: TGTGCCAGTAGCGCCATTTCGGCCGGGGAGCTGTTTTTT; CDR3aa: CASSAISAGELFF
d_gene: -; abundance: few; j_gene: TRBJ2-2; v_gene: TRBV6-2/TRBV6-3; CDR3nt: TGTGCCAGCAGTTATCCGGGGGCGAACACCGGGGAGCTGTTTTTT; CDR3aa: CASSYPGANTGELFF
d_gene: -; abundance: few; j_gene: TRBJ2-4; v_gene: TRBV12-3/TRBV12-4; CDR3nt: TGTGCCAGCAGCCCAGGGACTTCAAACATTCAGTACTTC; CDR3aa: CASSPGTSNIQYF
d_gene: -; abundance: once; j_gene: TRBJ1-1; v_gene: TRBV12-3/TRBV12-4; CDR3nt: TGTGCCAGCAGATCCAGGTCTGAAGCTTTCTTT; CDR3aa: CASRSRSEAFF
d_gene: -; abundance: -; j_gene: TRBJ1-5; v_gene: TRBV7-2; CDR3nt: TGTGCCAGCAGCTCTTTCGGAGGAAGAGGAGATCAGCCCCAGCATTTT; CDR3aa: CASSSFGGRGDQPQHF
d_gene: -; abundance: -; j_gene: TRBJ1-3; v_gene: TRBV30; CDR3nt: TGTGCCTGGAGTGGATTGGGGGCTCCTGGAAACACCATATATTTT; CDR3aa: CAWSGLGAPGNTIYF
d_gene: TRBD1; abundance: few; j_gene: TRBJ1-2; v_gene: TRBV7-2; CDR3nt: TGTGCCAGCAGCTTAGGAACGGGACAGGGCGGTGGCTACACCTTC; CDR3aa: CASSLGTGQGGGYTF
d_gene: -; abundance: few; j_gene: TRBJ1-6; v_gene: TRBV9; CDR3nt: TGTGCCAGCAGCGTGGAGGGCCCTAATTCACCCCTCCACTTT; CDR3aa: CASSVEGPNSPLHF
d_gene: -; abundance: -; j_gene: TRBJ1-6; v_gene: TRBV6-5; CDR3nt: TGTGCCAGCAGACCCCGGACAGATCATAATTCACCCCTCCACTTT; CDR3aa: CASRPRTDHNSPLHF
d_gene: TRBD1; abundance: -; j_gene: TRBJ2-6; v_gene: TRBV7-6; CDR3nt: TGTGCCAGCAGCTTAATCCCCTCGACAGGGACCGGGGCCAACGTCCTGACTTTC; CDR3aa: CASSLIPSTGTGANVLTF
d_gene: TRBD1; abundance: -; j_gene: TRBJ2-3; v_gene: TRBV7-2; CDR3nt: TGTGCCAGCAGCCTGACAGGGGGCGCCTCAGATACGCAGTATTTT; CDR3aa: CASSLTGGASDTQYF
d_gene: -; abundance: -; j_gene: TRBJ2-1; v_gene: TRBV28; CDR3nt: TGTGCCAGCAGCCTGATCCGGGACTTATACAATGAGCAGTTCTTC; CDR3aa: CASSLIRDLYNEQFF
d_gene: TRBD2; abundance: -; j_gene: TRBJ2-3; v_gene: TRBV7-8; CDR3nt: TGTGCCAGCATTTTTAGGGCGGCTAGCGGGCCGGGGGGACAAAATACGCAGTATTTT; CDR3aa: CASIFRAASGPGGQNTQYF
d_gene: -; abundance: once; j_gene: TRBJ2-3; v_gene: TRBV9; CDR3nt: TGTGCCAGCAGCGGGGACTGGGATACGCAGTATTTT; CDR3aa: CASSGDWDTQYF
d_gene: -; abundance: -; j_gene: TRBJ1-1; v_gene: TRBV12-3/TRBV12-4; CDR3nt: TGTGCCAGCACACAGGAGACGAACACTGAAGCTTTCTTT; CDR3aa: CASTQETNTEAFF